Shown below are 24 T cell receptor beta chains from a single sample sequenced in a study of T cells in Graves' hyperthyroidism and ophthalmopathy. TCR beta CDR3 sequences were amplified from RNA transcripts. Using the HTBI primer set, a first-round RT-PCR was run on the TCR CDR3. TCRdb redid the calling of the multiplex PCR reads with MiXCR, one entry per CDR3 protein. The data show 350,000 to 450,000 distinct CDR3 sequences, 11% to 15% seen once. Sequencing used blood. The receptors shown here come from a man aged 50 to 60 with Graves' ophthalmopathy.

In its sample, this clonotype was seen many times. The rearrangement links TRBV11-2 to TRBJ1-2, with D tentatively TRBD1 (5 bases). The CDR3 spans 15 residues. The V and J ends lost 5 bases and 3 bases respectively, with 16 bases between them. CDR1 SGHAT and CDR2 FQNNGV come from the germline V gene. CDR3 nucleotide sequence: TGTGCCAGCAGCCGGACACTGGGCAGCCACTATGGCTACACCTTC. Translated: CASSRTLGSHYGYTF.

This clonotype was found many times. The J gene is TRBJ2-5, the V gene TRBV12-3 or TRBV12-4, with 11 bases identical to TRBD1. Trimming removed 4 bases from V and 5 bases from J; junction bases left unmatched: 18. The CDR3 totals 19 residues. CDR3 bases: TGTGCCAGCAGTTCGACAGAAGGGACAGGGGGAGGAAGTTCGGAGACCCAGTACTTC. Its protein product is CASSSTEGTGGGSSETQYF.

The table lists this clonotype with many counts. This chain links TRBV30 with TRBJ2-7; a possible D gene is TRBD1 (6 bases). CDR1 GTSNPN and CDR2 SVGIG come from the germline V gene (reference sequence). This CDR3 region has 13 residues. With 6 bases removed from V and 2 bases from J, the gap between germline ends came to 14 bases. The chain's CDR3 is CACSRTVTYEQYF. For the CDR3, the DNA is TGTGCCTGTTCGAGGACAGTAACCTACGAGCAGTACTTC.

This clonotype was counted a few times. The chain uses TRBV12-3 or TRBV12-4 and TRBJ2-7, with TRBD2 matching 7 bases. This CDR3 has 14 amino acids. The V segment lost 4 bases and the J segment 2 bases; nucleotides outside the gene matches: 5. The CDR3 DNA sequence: TGTGCCAGCAGTTCCGGGAGGTTGACCTACGAGCAGTACTTC. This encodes CASSSGRLTYEQYF.

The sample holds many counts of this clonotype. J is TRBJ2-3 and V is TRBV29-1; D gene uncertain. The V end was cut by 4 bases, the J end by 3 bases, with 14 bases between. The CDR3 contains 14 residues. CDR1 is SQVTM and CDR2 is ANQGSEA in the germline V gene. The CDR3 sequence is CSVAELSATDTQYF. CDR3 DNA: TGCAGCGTTGCGGAACTATCGGCGACAGATACGCAGTATTTT.

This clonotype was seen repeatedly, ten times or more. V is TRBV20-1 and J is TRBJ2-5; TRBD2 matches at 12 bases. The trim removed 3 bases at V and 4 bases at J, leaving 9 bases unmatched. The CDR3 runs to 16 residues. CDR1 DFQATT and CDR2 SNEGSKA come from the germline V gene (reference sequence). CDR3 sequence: CSASPHGLAGRETQYF. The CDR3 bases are TGCAGTGCTAGTCCCCACGGACTAGCGGGAAGAGAGACCCAGTACTTC.

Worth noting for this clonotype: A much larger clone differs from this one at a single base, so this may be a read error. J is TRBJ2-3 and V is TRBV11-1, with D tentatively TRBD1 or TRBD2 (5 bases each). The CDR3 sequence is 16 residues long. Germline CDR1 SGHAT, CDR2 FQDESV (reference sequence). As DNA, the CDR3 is TGTGCCGGCAGCTTAGCACGGGGCCTGGGCACAGATACGCAGTATTTT. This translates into CAGSLARGLGTDTQYF.

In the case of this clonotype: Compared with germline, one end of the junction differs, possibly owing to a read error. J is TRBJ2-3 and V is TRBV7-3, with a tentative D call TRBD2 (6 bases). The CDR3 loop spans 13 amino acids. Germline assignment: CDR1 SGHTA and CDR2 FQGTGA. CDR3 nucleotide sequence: TGTGCCAGCAGCTGCGCGGGGTCAGATACACAGTATTTT. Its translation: CASSCAGSDTQYF. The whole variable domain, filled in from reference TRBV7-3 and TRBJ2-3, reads GAGVSQTPSNKVTEKGKYVELRCDPISGHTALYWYRQSLGQGPEFLIYFQGTGAADDSGLPNDRFFAVRPEGSVSTLKIQRTERGDSAVYLCASSCAGSDTQYFGPGTRLTVL.

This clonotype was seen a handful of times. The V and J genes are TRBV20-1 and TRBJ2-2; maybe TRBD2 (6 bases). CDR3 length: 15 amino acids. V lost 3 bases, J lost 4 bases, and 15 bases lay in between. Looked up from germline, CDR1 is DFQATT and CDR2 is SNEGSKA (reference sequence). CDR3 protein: CSASPEAGLTGELFF. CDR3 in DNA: TGCAGTGCTAGCCCCGAGGCGGGACTCACCGGGGAGCTGTTTTTT.

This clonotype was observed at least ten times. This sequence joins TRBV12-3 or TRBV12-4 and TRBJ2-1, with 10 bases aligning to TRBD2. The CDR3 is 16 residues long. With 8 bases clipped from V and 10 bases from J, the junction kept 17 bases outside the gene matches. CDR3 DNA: TGTGCCAGCTGCCTGGGGGGGACTAGCGCAAGGGCGGAGCAGTTCTTC. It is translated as CASCLGGTSARAEQFF.

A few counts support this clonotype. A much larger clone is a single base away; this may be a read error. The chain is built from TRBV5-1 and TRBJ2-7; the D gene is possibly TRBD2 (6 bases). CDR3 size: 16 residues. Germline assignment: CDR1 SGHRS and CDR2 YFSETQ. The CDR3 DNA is TGCGCCAGCAGCTTGTCGATTTACAGGCTGGACTACGAGCAGCACTTC. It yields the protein CASSLSIYRLDYEQHF.

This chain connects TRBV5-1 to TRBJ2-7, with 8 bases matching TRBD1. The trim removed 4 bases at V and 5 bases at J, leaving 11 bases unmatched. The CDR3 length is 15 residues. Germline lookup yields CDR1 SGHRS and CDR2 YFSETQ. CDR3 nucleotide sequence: TGCGCCAGCAGCCCTAACCCTTGGACAGGGAACGAGCAGTACTTC. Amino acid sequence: CASSPNPWTGNEQYF.

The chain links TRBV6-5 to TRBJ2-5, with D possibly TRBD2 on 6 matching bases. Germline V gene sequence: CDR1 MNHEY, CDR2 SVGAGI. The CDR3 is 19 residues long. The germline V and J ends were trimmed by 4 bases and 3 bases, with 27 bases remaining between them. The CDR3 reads CASSCLTSFPGDPKETQYF. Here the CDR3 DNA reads TGTGCCAGCAGTTGCCTGACTTCTTTTCCGGGAGATCCTAAAGAGACCCAGTACTTC.

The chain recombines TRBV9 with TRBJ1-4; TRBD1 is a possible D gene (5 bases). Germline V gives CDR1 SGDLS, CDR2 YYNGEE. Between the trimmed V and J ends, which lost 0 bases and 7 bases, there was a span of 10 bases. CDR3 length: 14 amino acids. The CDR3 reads CASSVEGRGEKLFF. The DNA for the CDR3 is TGTGCCAGCAGCGTAGAGGGGCGTGGTGAAAAACTGTTTTTT. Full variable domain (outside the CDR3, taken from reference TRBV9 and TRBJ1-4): DSGVTQTPKHLITATGQRVTLRCSPRSGDLSVYWYQQSLDQGLQFLIQYYNGEERAKGNILERFSAQQFPDLHSELNLSSLELGDSALYFCASSVEGRGEKLFFGSGTQLSVL.

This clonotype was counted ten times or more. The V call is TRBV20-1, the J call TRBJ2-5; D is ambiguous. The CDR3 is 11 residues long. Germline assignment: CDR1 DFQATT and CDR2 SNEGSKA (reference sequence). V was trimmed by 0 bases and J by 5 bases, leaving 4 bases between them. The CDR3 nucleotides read TGCAGTGCTAGAGAGTGGGAGACCCAGTACTTC. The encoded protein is CSAREWETQYF.

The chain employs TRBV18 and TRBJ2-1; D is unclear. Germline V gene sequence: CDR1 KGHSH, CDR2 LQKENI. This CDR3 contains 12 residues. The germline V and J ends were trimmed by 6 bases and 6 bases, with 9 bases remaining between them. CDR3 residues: CASSSQTNEQFF. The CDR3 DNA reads TGTGCCAGCTCGTCGCAGACCAATGAGCAGTTCTTC.

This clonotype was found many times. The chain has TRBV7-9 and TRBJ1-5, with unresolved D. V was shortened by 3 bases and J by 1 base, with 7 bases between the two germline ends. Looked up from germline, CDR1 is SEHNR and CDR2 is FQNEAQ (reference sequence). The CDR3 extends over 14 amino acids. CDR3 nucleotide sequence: TGTGCCAGCAGCTTTTGGGGAAGCAATCAGCCCCAGCATTTT. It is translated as CASSFWGSNQPQHF.

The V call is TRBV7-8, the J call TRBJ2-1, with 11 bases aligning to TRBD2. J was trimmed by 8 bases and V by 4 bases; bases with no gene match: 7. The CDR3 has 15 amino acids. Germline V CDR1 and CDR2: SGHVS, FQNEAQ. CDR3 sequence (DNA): TGTGCCAGCAGCTCCCGACTAGCGGGAATGTATGAGCAGTTCTTC. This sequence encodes CASSSRLAGMYEQFF.

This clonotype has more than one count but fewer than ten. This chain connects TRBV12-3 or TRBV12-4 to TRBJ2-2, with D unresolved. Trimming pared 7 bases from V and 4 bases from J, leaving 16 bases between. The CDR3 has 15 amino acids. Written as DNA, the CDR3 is TGTGCCAGCACCGAAACAGACTTGTCCACCGGGGAGCTGTTTTTT. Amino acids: CASTETDLSTGELFF.

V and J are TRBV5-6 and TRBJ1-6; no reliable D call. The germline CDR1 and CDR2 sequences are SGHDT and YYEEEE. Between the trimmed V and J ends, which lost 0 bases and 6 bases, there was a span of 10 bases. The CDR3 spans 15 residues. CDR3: CASSLVGGFNSPLHF. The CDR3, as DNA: TGTGCCAGCAGCTTGGTCGGCGGTTTTAATTCACCCCTCCACTTT.

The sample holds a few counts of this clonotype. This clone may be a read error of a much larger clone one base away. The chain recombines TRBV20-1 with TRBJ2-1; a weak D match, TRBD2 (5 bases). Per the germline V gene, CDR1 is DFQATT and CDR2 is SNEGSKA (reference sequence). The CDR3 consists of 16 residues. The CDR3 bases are TGCAGTGCTAGGGATCAGGCCGAGGGTTCCTGCAATGAGCAGTTCTTC. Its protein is CSARDQAEGSCNEQFF.

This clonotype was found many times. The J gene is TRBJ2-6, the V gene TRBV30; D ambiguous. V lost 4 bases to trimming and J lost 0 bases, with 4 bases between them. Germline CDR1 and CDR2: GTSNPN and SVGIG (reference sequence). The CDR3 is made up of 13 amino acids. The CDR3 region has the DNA TGTGCCTGGAAGAGCTCTGGGGCCAACGTCCTGACTTTC. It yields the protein CAWKSSGANVLTF.

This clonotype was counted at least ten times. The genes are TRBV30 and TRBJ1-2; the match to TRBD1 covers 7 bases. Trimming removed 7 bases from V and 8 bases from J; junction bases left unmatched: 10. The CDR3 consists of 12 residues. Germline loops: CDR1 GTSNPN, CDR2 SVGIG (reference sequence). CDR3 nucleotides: TGTGCCTCCTCACAGGGGAAGTGGGGCTACACCTTC. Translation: CASSQGKWGYTF.

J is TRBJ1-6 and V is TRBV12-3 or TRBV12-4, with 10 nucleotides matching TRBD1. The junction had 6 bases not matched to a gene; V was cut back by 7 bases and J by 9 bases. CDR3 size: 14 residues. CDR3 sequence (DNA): TGTGCCAGCACCGGGACAGGGGAGAGTTCACCCCTCCACTTT. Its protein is CASTGTGESSPLHF.